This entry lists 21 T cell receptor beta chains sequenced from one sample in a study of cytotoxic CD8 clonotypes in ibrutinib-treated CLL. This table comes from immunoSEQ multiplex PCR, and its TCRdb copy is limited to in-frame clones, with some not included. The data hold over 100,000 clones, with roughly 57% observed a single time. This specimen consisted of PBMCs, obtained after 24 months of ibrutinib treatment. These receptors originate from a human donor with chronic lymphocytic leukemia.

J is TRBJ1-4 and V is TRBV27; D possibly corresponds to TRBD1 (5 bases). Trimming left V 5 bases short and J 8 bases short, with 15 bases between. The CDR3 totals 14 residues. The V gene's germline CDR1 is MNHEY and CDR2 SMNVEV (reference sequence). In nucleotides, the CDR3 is TGTGCCAGCAGTCCTTACCCGGGGGAGGAAAAACTGTTTTTT. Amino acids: CASSPYPGEEKLFF. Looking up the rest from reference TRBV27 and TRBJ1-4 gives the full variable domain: EAQVTQNPRYLITVTGKKLTVTCSQNMNHEYMSWYRQDPGLGLRQIYYSMNVEVTDKGDVPEGYKVSRKEKRNFPLILESPSPNQTSLYFCASSPYPGEEKLFFGSGTQLSVL.

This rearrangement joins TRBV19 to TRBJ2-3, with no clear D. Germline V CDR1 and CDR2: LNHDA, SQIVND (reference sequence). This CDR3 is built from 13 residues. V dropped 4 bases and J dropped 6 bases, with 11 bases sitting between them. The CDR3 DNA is TGTGCCAGTAGTACCCCCCCCCGGGATACGCAGTATTTT. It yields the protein CASSTPPRDTQYF.

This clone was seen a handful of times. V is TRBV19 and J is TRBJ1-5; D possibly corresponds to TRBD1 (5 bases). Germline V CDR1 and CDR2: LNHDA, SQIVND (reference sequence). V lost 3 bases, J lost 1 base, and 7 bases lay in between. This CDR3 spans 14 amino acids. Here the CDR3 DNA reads TGTGCCAGTAGTATGGAGGGGAGCAATCAGCCCCAGCATTTT. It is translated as CASSMEGSNQPQHF.

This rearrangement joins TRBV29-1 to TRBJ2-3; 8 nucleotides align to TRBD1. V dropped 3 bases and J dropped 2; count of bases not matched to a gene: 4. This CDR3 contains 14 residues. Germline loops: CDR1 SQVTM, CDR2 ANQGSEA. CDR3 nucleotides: TGCAGCGTTGATAACAGGGGGTCCACAGATACGCAGTATTTT. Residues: CSVDNRGSTDTQYF.

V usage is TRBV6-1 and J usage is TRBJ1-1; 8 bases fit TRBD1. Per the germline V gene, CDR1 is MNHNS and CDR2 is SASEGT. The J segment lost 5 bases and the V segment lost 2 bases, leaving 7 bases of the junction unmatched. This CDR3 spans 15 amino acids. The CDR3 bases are TGTGCCAGCAGTGAATGGACAGGGAGAAGGACTGAAGCTTTCTTT. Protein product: CASSEWTGRRTEAFF.

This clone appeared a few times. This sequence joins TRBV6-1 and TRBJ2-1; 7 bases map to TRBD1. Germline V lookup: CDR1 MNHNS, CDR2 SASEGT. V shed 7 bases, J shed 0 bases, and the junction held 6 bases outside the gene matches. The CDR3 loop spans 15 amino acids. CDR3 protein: CASTFNRGSYNEQFF. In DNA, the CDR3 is TGTGCCAGCACCTTCAACAGGGGCTCCTACAATGAGCAGTTCTTC.

CDR3 region: CAISGGDSGENTEAFF. For the CDR3, the DNA is TGTGCCATCAGCGGGGGGGACAGCGGGGAGAACACTGAAGCTTTCTTT. The rearrangement links TRBV10-3 to TRBJ1-1; 7 bases line up with TRBD1. Germline V gene sequence: CDR1 ENHRY, CDR2 SYGVKD. CDR3 size: 16 residues. With V trimmed by 6 bases and J by 1 base, 11 bases remained unmatched.

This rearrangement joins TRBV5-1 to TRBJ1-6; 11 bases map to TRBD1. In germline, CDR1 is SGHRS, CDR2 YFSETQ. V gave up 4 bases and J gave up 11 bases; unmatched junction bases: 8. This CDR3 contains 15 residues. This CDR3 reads CASSAGQGATTPLHF. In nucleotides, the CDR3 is TGCGCCAGCAGCGCCGGACAGGGGGCGACTACACCCCTCCACTTT.

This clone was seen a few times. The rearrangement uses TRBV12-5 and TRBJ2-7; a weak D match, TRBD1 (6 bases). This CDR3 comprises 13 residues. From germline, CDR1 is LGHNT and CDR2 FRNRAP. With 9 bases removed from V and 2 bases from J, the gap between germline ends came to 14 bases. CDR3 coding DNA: TGTGCTAGCTCGAGGGGGAACCCCTACGAGCAGTACTTC. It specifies CASSRGNPYEQYF.

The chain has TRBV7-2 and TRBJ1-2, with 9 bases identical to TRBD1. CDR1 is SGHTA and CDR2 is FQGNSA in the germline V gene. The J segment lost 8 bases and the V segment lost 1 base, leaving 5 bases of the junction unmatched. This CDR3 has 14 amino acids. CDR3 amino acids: CASSLVGQGQGYTF. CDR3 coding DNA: TGTGCCAGCAGCTTAGTGGGACAGGGCCAGGGCTACACCTTC.

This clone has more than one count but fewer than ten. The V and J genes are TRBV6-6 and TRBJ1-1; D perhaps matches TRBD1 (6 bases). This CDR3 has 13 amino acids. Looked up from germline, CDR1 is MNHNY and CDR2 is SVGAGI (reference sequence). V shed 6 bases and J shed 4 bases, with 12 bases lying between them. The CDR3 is CASSRSGATEAFF. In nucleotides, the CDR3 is TGTGCCAGCAGCAGATCGGGGGCCACTGAAGCTTTCTTT.

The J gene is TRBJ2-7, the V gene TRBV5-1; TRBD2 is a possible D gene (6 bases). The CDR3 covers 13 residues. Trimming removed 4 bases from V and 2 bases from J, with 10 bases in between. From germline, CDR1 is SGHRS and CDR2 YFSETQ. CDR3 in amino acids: CASSGAGPYEQYF. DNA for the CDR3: TGCGCCAGCAGCGGGGCGGGGCCCTACGAGCAGTACTTC.

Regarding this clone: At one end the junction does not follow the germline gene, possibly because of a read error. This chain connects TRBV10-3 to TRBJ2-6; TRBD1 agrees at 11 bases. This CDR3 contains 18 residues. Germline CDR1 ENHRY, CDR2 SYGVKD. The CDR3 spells CAISESGTGGNGANVLTF. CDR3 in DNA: TGTGCCATCAGTGAGTCAGGGACAGGGGGAAATGGGGCCAACGTCTTGACTTTC.

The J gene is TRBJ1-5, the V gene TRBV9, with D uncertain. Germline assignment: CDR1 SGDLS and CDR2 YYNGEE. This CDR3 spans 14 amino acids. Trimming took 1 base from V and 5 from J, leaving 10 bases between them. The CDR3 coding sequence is TGTGCCAGCAGCGTAAGAAAAGCCCATCAGCCCCAGCATTTT. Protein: CASSVRKAHQPQHF.

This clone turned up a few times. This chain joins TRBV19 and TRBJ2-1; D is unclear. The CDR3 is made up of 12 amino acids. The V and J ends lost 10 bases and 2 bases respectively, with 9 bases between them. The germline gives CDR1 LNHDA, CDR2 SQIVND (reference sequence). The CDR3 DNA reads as TGTGCCACGAGCTTGGCCTACAATGAGCAGTTCTTC. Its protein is CATSLAYNEQFF.

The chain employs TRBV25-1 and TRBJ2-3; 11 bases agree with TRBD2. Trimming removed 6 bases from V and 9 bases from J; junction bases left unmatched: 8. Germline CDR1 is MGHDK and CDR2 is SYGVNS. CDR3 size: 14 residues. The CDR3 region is CASRGSGGAVTQYF. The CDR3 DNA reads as TGTGCCAGCAGAGGTAGCGGGGGGGCGGTCACGCAGTATTTT. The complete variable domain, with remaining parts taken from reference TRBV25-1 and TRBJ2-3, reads EADIYQTPRYLVIGTGKKITLECSQTMGHDKMYWYQQDPGMELHLIHYSYGVNSTEKGDLSSESTVSRIRTEHFPLTLESARPSHTSQYLCASRGSGGAVTQYFGPGTRLTVL.

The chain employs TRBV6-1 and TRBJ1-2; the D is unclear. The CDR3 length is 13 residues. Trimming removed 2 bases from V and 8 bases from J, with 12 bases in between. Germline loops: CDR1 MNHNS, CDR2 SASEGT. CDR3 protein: CASSENGSGGYTF. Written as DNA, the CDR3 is TGTGCCAGCAGTGAAAACGGGAGCGGCGGCTACACCTTC.

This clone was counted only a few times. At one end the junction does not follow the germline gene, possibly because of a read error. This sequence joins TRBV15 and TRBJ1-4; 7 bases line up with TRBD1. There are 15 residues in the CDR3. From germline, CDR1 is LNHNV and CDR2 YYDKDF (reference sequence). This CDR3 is CATSGDRVGGEKLFF. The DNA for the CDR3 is TGTGCCACCAGCGGAGACAGGGTGGGCGGTGAAAAACTGTTTTTT.

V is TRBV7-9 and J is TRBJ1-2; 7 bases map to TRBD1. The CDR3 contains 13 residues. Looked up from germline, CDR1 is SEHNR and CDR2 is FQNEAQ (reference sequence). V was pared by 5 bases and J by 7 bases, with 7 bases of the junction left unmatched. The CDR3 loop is CASSHRDSSGYTF. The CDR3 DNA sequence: TGTGCCAGCAGCCATCGGGACAGCTCTGGCTACACCTTC.

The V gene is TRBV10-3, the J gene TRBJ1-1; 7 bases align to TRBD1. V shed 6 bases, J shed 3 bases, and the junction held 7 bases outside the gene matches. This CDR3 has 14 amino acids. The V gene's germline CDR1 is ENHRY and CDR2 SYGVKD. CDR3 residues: CAIRDRDRDTEAFF. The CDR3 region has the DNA TGTGCCATCAGAGACCGGGACAGAGACACTGAAGCTTTCTTT.

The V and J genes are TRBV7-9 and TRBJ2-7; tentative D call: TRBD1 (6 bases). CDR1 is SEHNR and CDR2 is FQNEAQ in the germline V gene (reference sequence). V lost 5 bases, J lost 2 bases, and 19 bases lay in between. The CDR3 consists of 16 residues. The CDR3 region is CASSTSQRTETYEQYF. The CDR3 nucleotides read TGTGCCAGCAGCACCTCCCAGCGGACAGAGACCTACGAGCAGTACTTC.